The source of this TCR beta chain is a study of T cell responses to AZD1222 COVID-19 vaccine. Findings of the study overall: Spike-specific TCR breadth and depth both grew after two AZD1222 doses.

A remark on this clone: Its antigen is undetermined.

The protocol was immunoSEQ multiplex PCR, while the TCRdb copy is restricted to in-frame clones and leaves out a portion. This table has 84,000 or so clones, about 86% appearing once. Germline V gene lookup returns CDR1 LNHDA and CDR2 SQIVND (reference sequence). Trimming took off 4 bases at V and 7 bases at J, with 11 bases between the two ends. The CDR3 length is 14 residues. This TCR was recovered from an adult in good health. The source was peripheral blood, collected on day 0 of AZD1222 vaccination. The chain is built from TRBV19 and TRBJ1-6; D is uncertain. For the CDR3, the DNA is TGTGCCAGTAGTACAACCGAGACCAATTCACCCCTCCACTTT. Translated: CASSTTETNSPLHF.